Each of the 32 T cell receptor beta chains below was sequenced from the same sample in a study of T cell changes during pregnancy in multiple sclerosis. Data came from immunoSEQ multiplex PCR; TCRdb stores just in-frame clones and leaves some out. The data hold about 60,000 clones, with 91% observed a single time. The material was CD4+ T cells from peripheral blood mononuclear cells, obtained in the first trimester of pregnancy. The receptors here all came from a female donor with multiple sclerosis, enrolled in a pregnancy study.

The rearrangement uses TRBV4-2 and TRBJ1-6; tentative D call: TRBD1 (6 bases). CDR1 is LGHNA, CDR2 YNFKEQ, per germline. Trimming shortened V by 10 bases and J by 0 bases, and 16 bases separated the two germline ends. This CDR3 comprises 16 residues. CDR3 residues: CATAARGVSYNSPLHF. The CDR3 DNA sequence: TGTGCCACGGCTGCCAGGGGAGTCTCCTATAATTCACCCCTCCACTTT.

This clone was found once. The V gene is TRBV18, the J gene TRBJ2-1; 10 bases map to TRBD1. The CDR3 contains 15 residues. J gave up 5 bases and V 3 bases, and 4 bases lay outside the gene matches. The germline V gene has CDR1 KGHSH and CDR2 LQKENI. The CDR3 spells CASSPTGGANNEQFF. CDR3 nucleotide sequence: TGTGCCAGCTCACCGACAGGGGGCGCAAACAATGAGCAGTTCTTC.

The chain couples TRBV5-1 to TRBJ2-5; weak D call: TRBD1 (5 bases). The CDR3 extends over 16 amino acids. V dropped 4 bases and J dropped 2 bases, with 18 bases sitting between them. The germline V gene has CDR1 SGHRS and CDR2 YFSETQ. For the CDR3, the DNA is TGCGCCAGCAGCACAGGTGGCCCACAGTTACAAGAGACCCAGTACTTC. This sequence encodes CASSTGGPQLQETQYF. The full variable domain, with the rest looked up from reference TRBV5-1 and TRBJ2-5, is KAGVTQTPRYLIKTRGQQVTLSCSPISGHRSVSWYQQTPGQGLQFLFEYFSETQRNKGNFPGRFSGRQFSNSRSEMNVSTLELGDSALYLCASSTGGPQLQETQYFGPGTRLLVL.

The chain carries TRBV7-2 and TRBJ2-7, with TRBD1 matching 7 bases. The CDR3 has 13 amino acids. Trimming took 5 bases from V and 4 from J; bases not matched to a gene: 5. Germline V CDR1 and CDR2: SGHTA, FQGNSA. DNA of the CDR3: TGTGCCAGCAGCGTGGGACAGCTATACGAGCAGTACTTC. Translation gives CASSVGQLYEQYF.

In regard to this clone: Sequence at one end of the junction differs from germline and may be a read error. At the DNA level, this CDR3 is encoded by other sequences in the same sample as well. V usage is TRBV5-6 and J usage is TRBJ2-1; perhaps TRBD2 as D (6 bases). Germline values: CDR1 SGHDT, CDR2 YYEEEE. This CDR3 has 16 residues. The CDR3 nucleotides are TGCGCCAGCAGCTCCGTGACTAGTGTCTCCTACAATGAGCAGTTCTTC. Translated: CASSSVTSVSYNEQFF.

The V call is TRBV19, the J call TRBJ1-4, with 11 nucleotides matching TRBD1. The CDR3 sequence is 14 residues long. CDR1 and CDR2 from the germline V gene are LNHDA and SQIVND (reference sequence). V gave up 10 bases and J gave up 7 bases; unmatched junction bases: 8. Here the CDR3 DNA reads TGTGCCACGGGCCCCGGGACAGGGGGTGAAAAACTGTTTTTT. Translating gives CATGPGTGGEKLFF.

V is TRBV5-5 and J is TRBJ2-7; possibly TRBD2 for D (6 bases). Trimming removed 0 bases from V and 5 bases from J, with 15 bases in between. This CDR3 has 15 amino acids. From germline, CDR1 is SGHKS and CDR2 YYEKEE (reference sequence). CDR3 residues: CASSLDTRGLDEQYF. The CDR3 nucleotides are TGTGCCAGCAGCTTGGACACGAGGGGACTGGACGAGCAGTACTTC.

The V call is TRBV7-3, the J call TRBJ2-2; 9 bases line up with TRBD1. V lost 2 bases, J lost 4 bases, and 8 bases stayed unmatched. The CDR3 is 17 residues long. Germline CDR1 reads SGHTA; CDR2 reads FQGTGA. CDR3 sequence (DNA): TGTGCCAGCAGCTTACTCCCGGGACAGGGATTCACCGGGGAGCTGTTTTTT. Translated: CASSLLPGQGFTGELFF.

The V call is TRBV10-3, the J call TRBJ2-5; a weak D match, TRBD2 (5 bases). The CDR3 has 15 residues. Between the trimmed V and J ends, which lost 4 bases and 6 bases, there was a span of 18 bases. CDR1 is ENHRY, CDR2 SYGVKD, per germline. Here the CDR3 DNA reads TGTGCCATCAGTGCCTCTGGAGGTGACGGTCAGACCCAGTACTTC. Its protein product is CAISASGGDGQTQYF.

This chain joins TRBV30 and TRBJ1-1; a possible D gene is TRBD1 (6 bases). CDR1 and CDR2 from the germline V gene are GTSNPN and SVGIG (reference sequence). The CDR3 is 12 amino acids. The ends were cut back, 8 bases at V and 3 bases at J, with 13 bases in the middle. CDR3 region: CAGGRGYTEAFF. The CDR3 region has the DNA TGTGCCGGGGGAAGGGGGTACACTGAAGCTTTCTTT.

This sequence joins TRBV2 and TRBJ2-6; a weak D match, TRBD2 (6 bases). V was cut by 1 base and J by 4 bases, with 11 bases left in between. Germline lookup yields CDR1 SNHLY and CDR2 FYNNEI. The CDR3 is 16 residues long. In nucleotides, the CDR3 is TGTGCCAGCAGTGAAGGGGCGGGGCTGGGGGCCAACGTCCTGACTTTC. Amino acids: CASSEGAGLGANVLTF.

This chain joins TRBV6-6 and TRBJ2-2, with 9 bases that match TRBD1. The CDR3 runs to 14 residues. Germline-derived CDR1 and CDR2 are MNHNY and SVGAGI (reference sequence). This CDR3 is CAVRRTGDTGELFF. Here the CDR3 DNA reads TGTGCTGTCAGGAGGACAGGGGACACCGGGGAGCTGTTTTTT.

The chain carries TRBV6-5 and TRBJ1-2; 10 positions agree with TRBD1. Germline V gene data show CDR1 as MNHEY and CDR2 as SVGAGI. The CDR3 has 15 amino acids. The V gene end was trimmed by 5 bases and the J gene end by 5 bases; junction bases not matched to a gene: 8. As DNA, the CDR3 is TGTGCCAGCAGTCTTAGGACAGGGGGAATGTATGGCTACACCTTC. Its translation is CASSLRTGGMYGYTF.

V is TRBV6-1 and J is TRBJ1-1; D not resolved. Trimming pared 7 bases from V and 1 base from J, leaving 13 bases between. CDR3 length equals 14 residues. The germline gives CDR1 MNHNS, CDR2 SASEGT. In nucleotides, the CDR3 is TGTGCCAGCAAATATGGCAGGCAGAACACTGAAGCTTTCTTT. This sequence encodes CASKYGRQNTEAFF.

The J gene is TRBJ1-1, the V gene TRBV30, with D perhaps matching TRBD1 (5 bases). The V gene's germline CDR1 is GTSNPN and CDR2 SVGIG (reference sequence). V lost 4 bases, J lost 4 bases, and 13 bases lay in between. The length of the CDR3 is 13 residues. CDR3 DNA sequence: TGTGCCTGGACGGAGGGGCGAGGCACTGAAGCTTTCTTT. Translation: CAWTEGRGTEAFF.

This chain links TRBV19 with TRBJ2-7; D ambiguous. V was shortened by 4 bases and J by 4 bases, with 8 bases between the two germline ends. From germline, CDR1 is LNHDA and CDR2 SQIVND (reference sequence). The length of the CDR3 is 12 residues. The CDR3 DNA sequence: TGTGCCAGTAGTACCCCTTCTTACGAGCAGTACTTC. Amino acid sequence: CASSTPSYEQYF.

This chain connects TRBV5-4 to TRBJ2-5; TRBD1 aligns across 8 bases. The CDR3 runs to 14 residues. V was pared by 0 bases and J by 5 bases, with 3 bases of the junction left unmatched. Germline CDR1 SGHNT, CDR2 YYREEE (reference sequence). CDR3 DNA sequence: TGTGCCAGCAGCTTGGCTCGGGACAGGGAGACCCAGTACTTC. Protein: CASSLARDRETQYF. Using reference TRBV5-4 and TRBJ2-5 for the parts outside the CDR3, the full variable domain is ETGVTQSPTHLIKTRGQQVTLRCSSQSGHNTVSWYQQALGQGPQFIFQYYREEENGRGNFPPRFSGLQFPNYSSELNVNALELDDSALYLCASSLARDRETQYFGPGTRLLVL.

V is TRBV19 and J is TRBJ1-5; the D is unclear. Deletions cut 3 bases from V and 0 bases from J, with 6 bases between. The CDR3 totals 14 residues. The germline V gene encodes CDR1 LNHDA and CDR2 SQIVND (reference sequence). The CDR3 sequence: CASSMGRSNQPQHF. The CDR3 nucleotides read TGTGCCAGTAGTATGGGCCGTAGCAATCAGCCCCAGCATTTT.

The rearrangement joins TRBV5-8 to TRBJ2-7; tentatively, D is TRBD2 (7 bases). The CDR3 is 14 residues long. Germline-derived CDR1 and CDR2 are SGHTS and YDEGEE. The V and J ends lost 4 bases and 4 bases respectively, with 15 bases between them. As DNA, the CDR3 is TGTGCCAGCAGCCTCCGGGGGCGGGGGTACGAGCAGTACTTC. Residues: CASSLRGRGYEQYF.

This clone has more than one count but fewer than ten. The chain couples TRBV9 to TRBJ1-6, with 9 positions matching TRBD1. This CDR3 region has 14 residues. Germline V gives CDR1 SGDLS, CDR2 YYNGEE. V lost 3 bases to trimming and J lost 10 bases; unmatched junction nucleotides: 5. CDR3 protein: CASSGWTGDSPLHF. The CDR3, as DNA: TGTGCCAGCAGCGGATGGACAGGGGACTCACCCCTCCACTTT.

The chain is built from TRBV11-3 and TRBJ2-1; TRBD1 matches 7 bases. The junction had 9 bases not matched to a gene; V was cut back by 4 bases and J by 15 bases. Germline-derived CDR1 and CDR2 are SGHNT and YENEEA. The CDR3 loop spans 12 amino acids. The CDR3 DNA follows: TGTGCCAGCAGCTCCGGTGGGACAGCGCGGTTCTTC. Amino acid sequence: CASSSGGTARFF.

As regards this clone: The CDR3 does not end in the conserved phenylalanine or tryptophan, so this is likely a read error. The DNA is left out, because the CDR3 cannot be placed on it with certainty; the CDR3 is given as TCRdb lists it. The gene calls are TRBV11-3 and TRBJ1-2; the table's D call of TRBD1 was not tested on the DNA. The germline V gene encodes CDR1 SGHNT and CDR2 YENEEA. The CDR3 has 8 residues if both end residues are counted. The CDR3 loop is CASSSRTP.

CDR3 sequence (DNA): TGTGCCAGCAGCCAATCGGGACAGAATCAGCCCCAGCATTTT. Protein sequence: CASSQSGQNQPQHF. V usage is TRBV5-4 and J usage is TRBJ1-5; 7 bases are a match to TRBD1. The V segment lost 4 bases and the J segment 4 bases; nucleotides outside the gene matches: 5. The length of the CDR3 is 14 residues. CDR1 is SGHNT, CDR2 YYREEE, per germline (reference sequence).

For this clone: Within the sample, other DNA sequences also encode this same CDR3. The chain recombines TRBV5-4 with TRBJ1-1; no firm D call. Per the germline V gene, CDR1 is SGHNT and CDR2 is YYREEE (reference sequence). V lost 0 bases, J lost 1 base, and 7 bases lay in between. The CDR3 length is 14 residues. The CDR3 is CASSLVQANTEAFF. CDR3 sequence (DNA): TGTGCCAGCAGCTTGGTTCAGGCGAACACTGAAGCTTTCTTT.

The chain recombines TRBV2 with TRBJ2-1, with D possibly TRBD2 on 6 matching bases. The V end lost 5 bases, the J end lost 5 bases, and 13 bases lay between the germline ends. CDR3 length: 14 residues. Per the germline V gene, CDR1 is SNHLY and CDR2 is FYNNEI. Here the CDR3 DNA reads TGTGCCAGCAGTAACCGTGGAGGGAACAATGAGCAGTTCTTC. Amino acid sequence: CASSNRGGNNEQFF.

As DNA, the CDR3 is TGCGCCAGCAGCCAACTCGGACAGGGAGAAGGCTACACCTTC. Translation gives CASSQLGQGEGYTF. The chain links TRBV4-3 to TRBJ1-2; 8 nucleotides match TRBD1. Looked up from germline, CDR1 is LGHNA and CDR2 is YSLEER. This CDR3 comprises 14 residues. J gave up 8 bases and V 2 bases, and 7 bases lay outside the gene matches.

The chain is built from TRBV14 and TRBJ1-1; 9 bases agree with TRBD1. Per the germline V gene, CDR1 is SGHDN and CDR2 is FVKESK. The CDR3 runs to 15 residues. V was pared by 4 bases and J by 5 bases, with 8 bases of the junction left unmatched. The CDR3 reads CASSPLGQGETEAFF. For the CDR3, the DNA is TGTGCCAGCAGCCCCCTGGGACAGGGAGAGACTGAAGCTTTCTTT.

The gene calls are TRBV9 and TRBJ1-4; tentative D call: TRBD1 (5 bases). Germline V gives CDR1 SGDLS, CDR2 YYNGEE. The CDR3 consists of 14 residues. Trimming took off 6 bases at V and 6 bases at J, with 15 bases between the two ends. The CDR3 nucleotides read TGTGCCAGCACCCCGGGGGATACTTATGAAAAACTGTTTTTT. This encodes CASTPGDTYEKLFF.

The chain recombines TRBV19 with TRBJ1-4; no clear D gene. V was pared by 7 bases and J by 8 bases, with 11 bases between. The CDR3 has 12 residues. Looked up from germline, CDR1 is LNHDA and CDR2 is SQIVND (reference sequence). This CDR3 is CASKDSMEKLFF. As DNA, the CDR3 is TGTGCCAGTAAAGACTCAATGGAAAAACTGTTTTTT.

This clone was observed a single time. The CDR3 is CASSSGGGPTDTQYF. The CDR3 bases are TGTGCCAGCAGCTCCGGCGGGGGACCCACAGATACGCAGTATTTT. J is TRBJ2-3 and V is TRBV11-2, with 7 bases aligning to TRBD2. Trimming took 4 bases from V and 2 from J; bases not matched to a gene: 6. CDR3 length: 15 residues. CDR1 is SGHAT, CDR2 FQNNGV, per germline.

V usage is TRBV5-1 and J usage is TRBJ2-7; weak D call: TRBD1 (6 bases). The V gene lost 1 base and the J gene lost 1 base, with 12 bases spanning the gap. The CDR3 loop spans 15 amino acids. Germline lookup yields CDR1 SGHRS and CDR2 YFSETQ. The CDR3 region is CASSLRGQPSYEQYF. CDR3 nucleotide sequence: TGCGCCAGCAGCTTGCGCGGACAGCCATCCTACGAGCAGTACTTC. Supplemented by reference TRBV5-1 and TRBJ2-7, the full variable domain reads KAGVTQTPRYLIKTRGQQVTLSCSPISGHRSVSWYQQTPGQGLQFLFEYFSETQRNKGNFPGRFSGRQFSNSRSEMNVSTLELGDSALYLCASSLRGQPSYEQYFGPGTRLTVT.

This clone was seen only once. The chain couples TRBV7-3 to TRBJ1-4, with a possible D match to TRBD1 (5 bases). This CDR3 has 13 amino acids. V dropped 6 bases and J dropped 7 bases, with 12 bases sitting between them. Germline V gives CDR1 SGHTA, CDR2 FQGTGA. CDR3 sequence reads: CASSQGVAEKLFF. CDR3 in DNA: TGTGCCAGCAGTCAGGGTGTAGCTGAAAAACTGTTTTTT. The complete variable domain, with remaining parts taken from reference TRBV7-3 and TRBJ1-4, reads GAGVSQTPSNKVTEKGKYVELRCDPISGHTALYWYRQSLGQGPEFLIYFQGTGAADDSGLPNDRFFAVRPEGSVSTLKIQRTERGDSAVYLCASSQGVAEKLFFGSGTQLSVL.